The clone carrying this T cell receptor beta chain was recorded once. Its antigen is not identified. The sample is drawn from a study of cytotoxic CD8 clonotypes in ibrutinib-treated CLL. Whole-study context: The subjects consisted of 11 relapsed/refractory and 15 treatment-naive individuals, with around 17 IGHV unmutated. Study-wide findings and caveats: Few clonotypes were public, and these shrank or held steady under treatment. Clonality rose at ibrutinib response, held steady in sustained remission, and fell toward baseline at progression. Higher circulating CD8+ T-cell counts strongly accompanied higher baseline clonality, above age-matched healthy donors.

Produced via immunoSEQ multiplex PCR; TCRdb's table is partial and in-frame only. The data contain approximately 300,000 clones, 80% of them singletons. Germline V gene data show CDR1 as SGDLS and CDR2 as YYNGEE. The V gene lost 3 bases and the J gene lost 0 bases, with 13 bases spanning the gap. The CDR3 spans 15 residues. The sequence came from a human donor with chronic lymphocytic leukemia. The rearrangement uses TRBV9 and TRBJ2-7, with a tentative D call TRBD2 (6 bases). The sequenced sample was PBMCs, obtained before ibrutinib treatment. The CDR3 nucleotides read TGTGCCAGCAGCGGGGGACTTCTAAGCTCCTACGAGCAGTACTTC. Residues: CASSGGLLSSYEQYF.